This record covers a single T cell receptor beta chain. This CDR3 contains 13 residues. Trimming took off 2 bases at V and 4 bases at J, with 8 bases between the two ends. This specimen belongs to a study of Ad26.COV2.S vaccination and SARS-CoV-2 variants. As for the study in general: Doses of Ad26.COV2.S were injected into muscle once or twice, 56 days apart.

This sample's treatment: some 20 received Ad26.COV2.S at low or high dose, single or two shots; 5 received placebo; per-sample allocation not given. Samples were taken on day 63 after the first vaccine or placebo injection. Generated by immunoSEQ multiplex PCR, the TCRdb table keeps only in-frame clones and is missing some. The table records approximately 350,000 clones, about nine tenths of them present only once. The sample in question was peripheral blood, obtained in a trial of Ad26.COV2.S vaccine versus placebo. This rearrangement joins TRBV12-3 or TRBV12-4 to TRBJ2-5; D gene ambiguous. The origin of this receptor is a person between 18 and 60 years old who received the Ad26.COV2.S COVID-19 vaccine or a placebo. In nucleotides, the CDR3 is TGTGCCAGCAGTTTAAAAGGCGTAGAGACCCAGTACTTC. Translating it yields CASSLKGVETQYF.